These 30 T cell receptor beta chains share one sample of origin, sequenced in a study of spatial heterogeneity in lung cancer. Via MiXCR, TCRdb re-called the 5' RACE reads, giving one row per CDR3 protein. The sample lists about 11,000 distinct CDR3 sequences; nearly 4% were seen once. Described time point: sample taken at primary tumor resection. The authors sequenced whole RNA from tumor, nontumor lung or frozen PBMC without sorting. Sequenced material: normal lung tissue next to the tumor, taken at surgery. The receptors derive from a male donor with early-stage non-small cell lung cancer.

This clonotype qualifies as medium-sized. The chain carries TRBV20-1 and TRBJ2-5, with no clear D. V shed 6 bases and J shed 4 bases, with 6 bases lying between them. The CDR3 has 10 residues. CDR1 is DFQATT and CDR2 is SNEGSKA in the germline V gene (reference sequence). CDR3 bases: TGCAGTGCCGATCGAGAGACCCAGTACTTC. Its protein product is CSADRETQYF.

In this sample, this clonotype turned up many times. This chain connects TRBV12-3 or TRBV12-4 to TRBJ2-7; 10 bases are shared with TRBD2. V gave up 1 base and J gave up 6 bases; unmatched junction bases: 9. The CDR3 is 16 amino acids. The CDR3 here is CASSLVSSGRVPEQYF. The CDR3 bases are TGTGCCAGCAGTTTAGTCTCTAGCGGGAGAGTCCCCGAGCAGTACTTC.

This clonotype is medium-sized by share. The V and J genes are TRBV30 and TRBJ2-1; tentatively, D is TRBD2 (6 bases). V was pared by 2 bases and J by 7 bases, with 24 bases between. Germline CDR1 and CDR2: GTSNPN and SVGIG (reference sequence). The CDR3 totals 17 residues. The chain's CDR3 is CAWSPPLGGRGRNEQFF. CDR3 nucleotide sequence: TGTGCCTGGAGTCCACCCCTAGGAGGGAGAGGTAGGAATGAGCAGTTCTTC. The variable domain in full, completed from reference TRBV30 and TRBJ2-1, reads SQTIHQWPATLVQPVGSPLSLECTVEGTSNPNLYWYRQAAGRGLQLLFYSVGIGQISSEVPQNLSASRPQDRQFILSSKKLLLSDSGFYLCAWSPPLGGRGRNEQFFGPGTRLTVL.

The chain links TRBV5-1 to TRBJ2-5; tentatively, D is TRBD1 (5 bases). The CDR3 extends over 14 amino acids. Germline CDR1 and CDR2: SGHRS and YFSETQ. V lost 4 bases and J 0 bases, leaving 10 bases between the germline ends. In DNA form, the CDR3 reads TGCGCCAGCAGCCTGACAGTCCACCAAGAGACCCAGTACTTC. This sequence encodes CASSLTVHQETQYF.

By sample share, this clonotype is medium-sized. The gene calls are TRBV27 and TRBJ2-2, with D maybe TRBD2 (6 bases). CDR1 and CDR2 (germline): MNHEY, SMNVEV (reference sequence). Trimming shortened V by 2 bases and J by 1 base, and 8 bases separated the two germline ends. The CDR3 covers 15 residues. The CDR3 coding sequence is TGTGCCAGCAGTTTAACCGGGAGGAACACCGGGGAGCTGTTTTTT. This encodes CASSLTGRNTGELFF.

This clonotype qualifies as medium-sized. Its ends do not fully match the called genes, so a read error is possible. The V gene is TRBV6-5, the J gene TRBJ1-4; D not certain. The CDR3 spans 11 residues. CDR1 and CDR2 from the germline V gene are MNHEY and SVGAGI. The CDR3 nucleotides read TGTGCCAGCAGAATTAATGAAGAACTGTTTTTT. Its translation is CASRINEELFF.

This clonotype was counted many times. The CDR3 nucleotides read TGTGCCAGCAGTTTATCATATACCTCTGGAAACACCATATATTTT. It specifies CASSLSYTSGNTIYF. This chain links TRBV27 with TRBJ1-3; D remains unclear. Germline V gene data show CDR1 as MNHEY and CDR2 as SMNVEV (reference sequence). The CDR3 contains 15 residues. V lost 0 bases, J lost 0 bases, and 6 bases lay in between.

This clonotype was observed a handful of times. This chain links TRBV5-1 with TRBJ2-3; D assignment may be TRBD1 or TRBD2 (5 bases each). V dropped 1 base and J dropped 4 bases, with 10 bases sitting between them. This CDR3 region has 14 residues. The germline CDR1 and CDR2 sequences are SGHRS and YFSETQ. The CDR3 region has the DNA TGCGCCAGCAGCTTGACCGTGGGGGCAGATACGCAGTATTTT. Protein sequence: CASSLTVGADTQYF.

The table lists this clonotype with many counts. V gene TRBV28 combines with J gene TRBJ2-1; the D is unclear. This CDR3 is 15 amino acids long. The germline CDR1 and CDR2 sequences are MDHEN and SYDVKM. Trimming cost V 6 bases and J 7 bases, with 19 bases left between them. This CDR3 is CASRPQSSPPNEQFF. The DNA of the CDR3 is TGTGCCAGCAGACCCCAGTCTAGTCCCCCGAATGAGCAGTTCTTC.

This clonotype was detected many times. The chain recombines TRBV6-5 with TRBJ2-2; TRBD2 aligns across 8 bases. The length of the CDR3 is 15 residues. J lost 0 bases, V lost 7 bases, and 4 bases had no gene match. Germline CDR1 and CDR2: MNHEY and SVGAGI. The CDR3 DNA reads as TGTGCCAGCACCCTTAGCGGGACGAACACCGGGGAGCTGTTTTTT. Protein sequence: CASTLSGTNTGELFF.

The sample holds many counts of this clonotype. The chain has TRBV27 and TRBJ1-2; D ambiguous. The CDR3 runs to 13 residues. Trimming stripped 8 bases from V and 4 bases from J, with 14 bases between. CDR1 and CDR2 from the germline V gene are MNHEY and SMNVEV (reference sequence). CDR3 sequence reads: CASSTAQLYGYTF. The DNA for the CDR3 is TGTGCCAGCTCGACGGCGCAGCTCTATGGCTACACCTTC.

This clonotype was detected ten times or more. The chain uses TRBV20-1 and TRBJ1-6, with TRBD1 identical over 7 bases. Trimming took 2 bases from V and 7 from J; bases not matched to a gene: 8. Germline V lookup: CDR1 DFQATT, CDR2 SNEGSKA (reference sequence). The CDR3 has 15 residues. The CDR3 loop is CSARRGGQENSPLHF. CDR3 DNA sequence: TGCAGTGCTAGAAGAGGCGGACAGGAGAATTCACCCCTCCACTTT.

This clonotype was seen ten or more times. This chain links TRBV29-1 with TRBJ1-1; the D is unclear. Germline values: CDR1 SQVTM, CDR2 ANQGSEA. V gave up 3 bases and J gave up 0 bases, with 8 bases separating them. CDR3 length: 13 residues. CDR3: CSVDGIMNTEAFF. CDR3 bases: TGCAGCGTTGACGGGATAATGAACACTGAAGCTTTCTTT.

There are many counts of this clonotype. In DNA form, the CDR3 reads TGTGCCAGCAGCACTTACCTCGAGGAAAAACTGTTTTTT. This translates into CASSTYLEEKLFF. The chain recombines TRBV7-2 with TRBJ1-4; D is unclear. This CDR3 is 13 amino acids long. The V end was cut by 5 bases, the J end by 8 bases, with 12 bases between. Per the germline V gene, CDR1 is SGHTA and CDR2 is FQGNSA. Full variable domain (rest looked up from reference TRBV7-2 and TRBJ1-4): GAGVSQSPSNKVTEKGKDVELRCDPISGHTALYWYRQSLGQGLEFLIYFQGNSAPDKSGLPSDRFSAERTGGSVSTLTIQRTQQEDSAVYLCASSTYLEEKLFFGSGTQLSVL.

At least ten counts were recorded for this clonotype. The chain joins TRBV12-3 or TRBV12-4 to TRBJ1-1, with unresolved D. The CDR3 loop spans 11 amino acids. Trimming took off 4 bases at V and 7 bases at J, with 7 bases between the two ends. CDR3 sequence reads: CASSSRFEAFF. In DNA, the CDR3 is TGTGCCAGCAGTTCCCGATTTGAAGCTTTCTTT.

This clonotype is categorized as medium-sized (0.01 to 0.1%). The chain recombines TRBV6-1 with TRBJ2-1, with TRBD2 identical over 10 bases. The CDR3 is 18 residues long. Germline V lookup: CDR1 MNHNS, CDR2 SASEGT. Losses at the gene ends were 10 bases for V and 0 bases for J; bases not matched to a gene: 15. CDR3 amino acids: CATTKGTSASSSYNEQFF. The CDR3 DNA is TGTGCCACCACGAAGGGGACTAGCGCCTCGAGCTCCTACAATGAGCAGTTCTTC.

This clonotype was picked up many times. CDR3 sequence (DNA): TGCAGTGCACTAGGACGGACTAGCCCCCACGAGCAGTACTTC. The encoded protein is CSALGRTSPHEQYF. The chain is built from TRBV20-1 and TRBJ2-7, with 8 bases lining up with TRBD2. This CDR3 comprises 14 residues. Germline CDR1 is DFQATT and CDR2 is SNEGSKA (reference sequence). J gave up 5 bases and V 6 bases, and 12 bases lay outside the gene matches.

The gene calls are TRBV7-6 and TRBJ2-2; D ambiguous. This CDR3 has 14 residues. Trimming left V 5 bases short and J 3 bases short, with 10 bases between. The germline V gene encodes CDR1 SGHVS and CDR2 FNYEAQ. The CDR3 DNA is TGTGCCAGCAGCAAAAGATACGACACCGGGGAGCTGTTTTTT. Translating gives CASSKRYDTGELFF.

This clonotype was recorded at least ten times. This rearrangement joins TRBV29-1 to TRBJ2-3; D is possibly TRBD1 (5 bases). Per the germline V gene, CDR1 is SQVTM and CDR2 is ANQGSEA. V shed 0 bases and J shed 8 bases, with 15 bases lying between them. This CDR3 region has 14 residues. CDR3: CSVEDQADIGTQYF. The CDR3 nucleotides are TGCAGCGTTGAAGACCAGGCGGACATTGGTACGCAGTATTTT.

In its sample, this clonotype was seen many times. The V gene is TRBV27, the J gene TRBJ2-2, with 11 bases fitting TRBD2. The CDR3 is 15 residues long. Germline V CDR1 and CDR2: MNHEY, SMNVEV (reference sequence). With 5 bases clipped from V and 4 bases from J, the junction kept 3 bases outside the gene matches. The CDR3 is CASSRLAGSTGELFF. The CDR3 DNA reads TGTGCCAGCAGTAGACTAGCGGGAAGCACCGGGGAGCTGTTTTTT.

This clonotype was recorded at least ten times. The V and J genes are TRBV19 and TRBJ1-1; D possibly corresponds to TRBD1 (5 bases). The germline gives CDR1 LNHDA, CDR2 SQIVND (reference sequence). Deletions cut 7 bases from V and 11 bases from J, with 23 bases between. The CDR3 spans 14 residues. Here the CDR3 DNA reads TGTGCCAGTAATTCGGGGGTAGACGTCATGAAGGCTTTCTTT. This sequence encodes CASNSGVDVMKAFF.

At least ten counts were recorded for this clonotype. J is TRBJ1-2 and V is TRBV3-1; no firm D call. The V gene's germline CDR1 is LGHDT and CDR2 YNNKEL (reference sequence). V gave up 4 bases and J gave up 2 bases, with 5 bases separating them. The CDR3 runs 12 residues. The CDR3 here is CASSRLNYGYTF. DNA for the CDR3: TGTGCCAGCAGCCGACTGAACTATGGCTACACCTTC.

The sample holds many counts of this clonotype. V is TRBV4-3 and J is TRBJ2-7; D possibly uses TRBD1 or TRBD2 (5 bases each). Germline V CDR1 and CDR2: LGHNA, YSLEER. Deletions cut 1 base from V and 5 bases from J, with 15 bases between. The CDR3 is 15 residues long. CDR3 protein: CASSQVGTGLDEQYF. In DNA, the CDR3 is TGCGCCAGCAGCCAAGTGGGGACGGGCTTGGACGAGCAGTACTTC.

This clonotype appeared many times. The junction shows a germline mismatch at one end, possibly a read error. The chain links TRBV6-1 to TRBJ1-1; 9 positions match TRBD1. The germline gives CDR1 MNHNS, CDR2 SASEGT. This CDR3 region has 14 residues. CDR3 sequence: CASNEQGASTEAFF. For the CDR3, the DNA is TGTGCCAGCAATGAACAGGGGGCGAGCACTGAAGCTTTCTTT.

This clonotype was detected many times. This rearrangement joins TRBV4-1 to TRBJ1-1; D is unclear. Trimming shortened V by 0 bases and J by 0 bases, and 8 bases separated the two germline ends. There are 15 residues in the CDR3. The germline CDR1 and CDR2 sequences are MGHRA and YSYEKL. The CDR3 spells CASSQESVVNTEAFF. In DNA, the CDR3 is TGCGCCAGCAGCCAAGAATCAGTCGTGAACACTGAAGCTTTCTTT.

This clonotype showed up many times. This sequence joins TRBV24-1 and TRBJ1-2, with D maybe TRBD1 (6 bases). The CDR3 loop spans 15 amino acids. Deletions cut 4 bases from V and 1 base from J, with 12 bases between. The V gene's germline CDR1 is KGHDR and CDR2 SFDVKD. CDR3 sequence: CATSEPGQINYGYTF. CDR3 sequence (DNA): TGTGCCACCAGTGAGCCCGGACAGATTAACTATGGCTACACCTTC.

This chain joins TRBV7-9 and TRBJ1-1; D uncertain. Between the trimmed V and J ends, which lost 7 bases and 5 bases, there was a span of 11 bases. From germline, CDR1 is SEHNR and CDR2 FQNEAQ (reference sequence). The CDR3 totals 12 residues. The CDR3 bases are TGTGCCAGCACCCCCACGAGGACTGAAGCTTTCTTT. It encodes CASTPTRTEAFF.

This clonotype was seen repeatedly, ten times or more. This chain connects TRBV9 to TRBJ1-6; tentative D call: TRBD1 (5 bases). V shed 0 bases and J shed 7 bases, with 17 bases lying between them. Looked up from germline, CDR1 is SGDLS and CDR2 is YYNGEE. This CDR3 comprises 17 residues. The CDR3 nucleotides are TGTGCCAGCAGCGTAGTTCGGGGGAGTGTTGGCAATTCACCCCTCCACTTT. Its translation: CASSVVRGSVGNSPLHF.

This clonotype showed up just once. The rearrangement uses TRBV11-3 and TRBJ2-5, with no clear D. Trimming took 0 bases from V and 1 from J, leaving 6 bases between them. The CDR3 consists of 14 residues. Germline CDR1 and CDR2: SGHNT and YENEEA. The CDR3 sequence: CASSLDNTQETQYF. CDR3 nucleotides: TGTGCCAGCAGCTTAGACAATACCCAAGAGACCCAGTACTTC.

This clonotype counts as medium-sized. The rearrangement joins TRBV29-1 to TRBJ1-2; D uncertain. V was pared by 5 bases and J by 5 bases, with 15 bases between. The germline gives CDR1 SQVTM, CDR2 ANQGSEA. This CDR3 contains 13 residues. CDR3 in amino acids: CSVHQGLEYGYTF. CDR3 sequence (DNA): TGCAGCGTTCATCAAGGGCTCGAATATGGCTACACCTTC.